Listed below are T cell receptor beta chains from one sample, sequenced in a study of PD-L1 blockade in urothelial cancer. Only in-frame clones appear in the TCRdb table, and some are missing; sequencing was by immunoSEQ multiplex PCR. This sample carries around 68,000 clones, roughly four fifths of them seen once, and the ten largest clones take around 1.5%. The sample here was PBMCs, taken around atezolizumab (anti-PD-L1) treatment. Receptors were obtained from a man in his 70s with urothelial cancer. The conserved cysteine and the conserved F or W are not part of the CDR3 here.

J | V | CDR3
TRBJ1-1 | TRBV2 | ASRDRAETEAF
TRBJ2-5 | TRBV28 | ASSLARSQY
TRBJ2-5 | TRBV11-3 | ASSFAAGRETQY
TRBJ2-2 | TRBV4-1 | ASSHGGTGELF
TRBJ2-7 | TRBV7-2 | ASSLAPGLEFEQY
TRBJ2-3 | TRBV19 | ASSAPLAGGTDTQY
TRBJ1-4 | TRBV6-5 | ASSSGTGGKLF
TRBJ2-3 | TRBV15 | ATSRVAGVGTDTQY
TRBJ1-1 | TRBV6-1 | ASTSPFGNEAF
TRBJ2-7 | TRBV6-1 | ASSLGTGVYEQY
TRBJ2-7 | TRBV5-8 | ASSLFEGAGLSYEQY
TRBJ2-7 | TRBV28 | ASSQGYEVEQY
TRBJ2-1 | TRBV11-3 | ASSLSAGAIDEQF
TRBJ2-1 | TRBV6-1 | ASSEGAGGWNEQF
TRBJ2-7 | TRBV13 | ASTGTGDYEQY